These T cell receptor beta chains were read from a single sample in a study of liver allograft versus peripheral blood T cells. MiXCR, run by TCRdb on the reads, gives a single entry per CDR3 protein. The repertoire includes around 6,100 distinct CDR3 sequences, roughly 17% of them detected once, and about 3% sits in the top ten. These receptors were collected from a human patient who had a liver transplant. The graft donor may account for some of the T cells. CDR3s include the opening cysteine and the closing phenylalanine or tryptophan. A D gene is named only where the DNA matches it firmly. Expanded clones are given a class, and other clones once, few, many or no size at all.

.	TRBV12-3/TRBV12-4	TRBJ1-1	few	TGTGCCAGCAGCCCAGGGATCATGAACACTGAAGCTTTCTTT	CASSPGIMNTEAFF
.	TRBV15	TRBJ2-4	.	TGTGCCACCAGCCCCCGCCCTCCAGCGAGCCTAGCCAAAAACATTCAGTACTTC	CATSPRPPASLAKNIQYF
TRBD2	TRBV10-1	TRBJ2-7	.	TGCGCCAGCAGCGGGACTAGCGGCCCAGGGGGCGAGCAGTACTTC	CASSGTSGPGGEQYF
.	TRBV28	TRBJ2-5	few	TGTGCCAGCAGTTTAGTAGCAGGAATCCAAGAGACCCAGTACTTC	CASSLVAGIQETQYF
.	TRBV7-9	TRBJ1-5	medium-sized	TGTGCCAGCAGCTTAGGGGGGTATCAGCCCCAGCATTTT	CASSLGGYQPQHF
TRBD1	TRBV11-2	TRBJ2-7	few	TGTGCCAGCAGCCGTGCGGGACAGGGGGCTGGTACCTACGAGCAGTACTTC	CASSRAGQGAGTYEQYF
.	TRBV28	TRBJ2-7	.	TGTGCCAGCACCCTCGCCTACGAGCAGTACTTC	CASTLAYEQYF
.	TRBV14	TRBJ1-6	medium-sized	TGTGCCAGCAGCCATGGACGGAGAAATAATTCACCCCTCCACTTT	CASSHGRRNNSPLHF
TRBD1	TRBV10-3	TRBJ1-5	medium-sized	TGTGCCATCAGTGAAGGGACAGGGCAGCAGCCCCAGCATTTT	CAISEGTGQQPQHF
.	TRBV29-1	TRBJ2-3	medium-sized	TGCAGCGTTGAAGAGTGGGCTACCACAGATACGCAGTATTTT	CSVEEWATTDTQYF
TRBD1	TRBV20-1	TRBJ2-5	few	TGCAGTGCTGACAGGGGCGGAGAGACCCAGTACTTC	CSADRGGETQYF
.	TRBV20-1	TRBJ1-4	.	TGCAGTGTCCCCGCAAGGGAGCGCGAAAAACTGTTTTTT	CSVPAREREKLFF
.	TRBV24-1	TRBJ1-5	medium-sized	TGTGCCACCAGTGATTGGTCCACAGGGAATCAGCCCCAGCATTTT	CATSDWSTGNQPQHF
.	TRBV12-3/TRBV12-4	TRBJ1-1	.	TGTGCCAGCAGCCACAGGATGAACACTGAAGCTTTCTTT	CASSHRMNTEAFF
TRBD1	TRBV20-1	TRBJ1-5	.	TGCAGTGTTGGGGCAGGGGGCGATCAGCCCCAGCATTTT	CSVGAGGDQPQHF
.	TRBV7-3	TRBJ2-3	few	TGTGCCAGCAGCAAGTCCGGGCCGAGCGGCACAGATACGCAGTATTTT	CASSKSGPSGTDTQYF
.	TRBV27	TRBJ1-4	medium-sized	TGTGCCAGCAGTCTAGGACCGAAGGAAAAACTGTTTTTT	CASSLGPKEKLFF
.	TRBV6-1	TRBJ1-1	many	TGTGCCAGCAGTGCCGCCGAGGCGGTAAATTCCGGAGCTTTCTTT	CASSAAEAVNSGAFF
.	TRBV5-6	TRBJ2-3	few	TGTGCCAGCAGCCTACCGACAGGCTTCACAGATACGCAGTATTTT	CASSLPTGFTDTQYF
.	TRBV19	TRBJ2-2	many	TGTGCCAGTAGTATCAACACCGGGGAGCTGTTTTTT	CASSINTGELFF
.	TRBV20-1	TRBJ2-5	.	TGCAGTGCTGAACCCGGGACTCCGGAGGAGACCCAGTACTTC	CSAEPGTPEETQYF
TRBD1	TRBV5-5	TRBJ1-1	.	TGTGCCAGCAGGCCCGGGACAGGGAGGAACGTACATGAAGCTTTCTTT	CASRPGTGRNVHEAFF
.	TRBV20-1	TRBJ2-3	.	TGCAGTGCTAGAGACCCGGGACTCAGCACAGATACGCAGTATTTT	CSARDPGLSTDTQYF
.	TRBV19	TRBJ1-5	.	TGTGCCAGTAGTGCTGCTTTTAGCAATCAGCCCCAGCATTTT	CASSAAFSNQPQHF
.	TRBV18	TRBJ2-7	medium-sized	TGTGCCAGCTCACCAGGGCAGGCAATGAGATCGAACGAGCAGTACTTC	CASSPGQAMRSNEQYF
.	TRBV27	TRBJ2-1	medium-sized	TGTGCCAGCAGTCCGGGGGTTGAGCAGTTCTTC	CASSPGVEQFF
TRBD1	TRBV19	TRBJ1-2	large	TGTGCCAGTAGTTCGGGACAGGGAACTAACTATGGCTACACCTTC	CASSSGQGTNYGYTF
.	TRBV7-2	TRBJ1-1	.	TGTGCCAGCAGCTTAGAGTCCAGGAGGACTGAAGCTTTCTTT	CASSLESRRTEAFF
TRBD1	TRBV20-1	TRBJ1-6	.	TGCAGTCTAACAGGGGCTCCCTCCTATAATTCACCCCTCCACTTT	CSLTGAPSYNSPLHF
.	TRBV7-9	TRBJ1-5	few	TGTGCCAGCAGCTTAAAAGCCAATCAGCCCCAGCATTTT	CASSLKANQPQHF
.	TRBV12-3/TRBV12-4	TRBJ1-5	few	TGTGCCAGCAGTTCTCAGGGTCAGCCCCAGCATTTT	CASSSQGQPQHF
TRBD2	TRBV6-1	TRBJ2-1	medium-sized	TGTGCCAGCGGGCTAGCGGGGGGGCGTGAGCAGTTCTTC	CASGLAGGREQFF
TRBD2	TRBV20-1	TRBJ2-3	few	TGCAGTGCTAGGGGCGGGGGGAGCACAGATACGCAGTATTTT	CSARGGGSTDTQYF
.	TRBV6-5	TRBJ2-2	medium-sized	TGTGCCAGCAGGGGGGGGACAGTTAACACCGGGGAGCTGTTTTTT	CASRGGTVNTGELFF
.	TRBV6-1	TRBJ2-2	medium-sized	TGTGCCAGCAATCGGCCCGACCCCACCGGGGAGCTGTTTTTT	CASNRPDPTGELFF
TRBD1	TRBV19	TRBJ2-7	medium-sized	TGTGCCAGTAGTCGACAGGGCCTTAGCTCCTACGAGCAGTACTTC	CASSRQGLSSYEQYF
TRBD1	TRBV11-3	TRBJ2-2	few	TGTGCCAGCAGCAACCCGGACAGGGTCGGGGAGCTGTTTTTT	CASSNPDRVGELFF
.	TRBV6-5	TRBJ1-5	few	TGTGCCAGCAGTCGTGGGGCCAGCAATCAGCCCCAGCATTTT	CASSRGASNQPQHF
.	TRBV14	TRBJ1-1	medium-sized	TGTGCCAGCAGCCAAGGCGGGGCACACACTGAAGCTTTCTTT	CASSQGGAHTEAFF
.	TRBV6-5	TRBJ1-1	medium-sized	TGTGCCAGCAGGCGGACGGAAGATATGAACACTGAAGCTTTCTTT	CASRRTEDMNTEAFF
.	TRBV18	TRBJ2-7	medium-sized	TGTGCCAGCTCAGATGAGAGGGTGGTCTACGAGCAGTACTTC	CASSDERVVYEQYF
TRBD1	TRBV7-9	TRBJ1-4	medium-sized	TGTGCCAGCAGCCCGACAGGGGACAATGAAAAACTGTTTTTT	CASSPTGDNEKLFF
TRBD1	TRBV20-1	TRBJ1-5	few	TGCAGTGCTAGATCCGGGACAGGGCTCAATCAGCCCCAGCATTTT	CSARSGTGLNQPQHF
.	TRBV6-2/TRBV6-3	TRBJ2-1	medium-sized	TGTGCCAGCAGTATCCCACTTAGACCCCGGGCAGATAATGAGCAGTTCTTC	CASSIPLRPRADNEQFF
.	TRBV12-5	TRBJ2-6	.	TGTGCTAGTGGTACGGCTGGGGCCAACGTCCTGACTTTC	CASGTAGANVLTF
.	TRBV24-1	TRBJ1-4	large	TGTGCCACCGGTGGTGACGGGACTAATGAAAAACTGTTTTTT	CATGGDGTNEKLFF
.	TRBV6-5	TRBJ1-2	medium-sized	TGTGCCAGCAGAGTAACCGGACAGACGGGCTATGGCTACACCTTC	CASRVTGQTGYGYTF
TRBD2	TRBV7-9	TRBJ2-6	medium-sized	TGTGCCAGCAGCGCTATTGGGGGGGGAACTGGGGCCAACGTCCTGACTTTC	CASSAIGGGTGANVLTF
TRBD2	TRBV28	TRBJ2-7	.	TGTGCCAGCAGTTTAAAGCGGGGGAGCTACGAGCAGTACTTC	CASSLKRGSYEQYF
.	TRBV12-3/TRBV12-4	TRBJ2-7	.	TGTGCCAGCAGTTTCCGGCAGTTCCCCTACGAGCAGTACTTC	CASSFRQFPYEQYF
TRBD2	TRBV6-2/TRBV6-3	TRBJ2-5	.	TGTGCCAGCAGCTCCGGGACTAGCGCCCCGTCGGAGACCCAGTACTTC	CASSSGTSAPSETQYF